This T cell receptor beta chain was documented in a study of regulatory dendritic cells for organ transplantation. Sorted T cells were CFSE-labeled and cultured around 5 days with allogeneic regulatory or mature dendritic cells at 1:10. Germline V gene data show CDR1 as SGHTA and CDR2 as FQGNSA. The CDR3 sequence is 15 residues long. V dropped 3 bases and J dropped 3; count of bases not matched to a gene: 2. Profiled with immunoSEQ multiplex PCR; TCRdb holds only in-frame clones, not every one. The sample includes fewer than 20,000 clones, approximately 80% seen only once; the top ten take about 3%. With regard to this clone: Its antigen is still unknown.

Points from the study as a whole: Naive CD4+ and CD8+ repertoires were highly diverse; memory CD8+ was most oligoclonal.

The specimen sequenced was memory CD4+ T cells from blood cultured with regulatory dendritic cells. As for subset: CD45RO+ memory T cells. The chain has TRBV7-2 and TRBJ2-3, with TRBD2 matching over 11 bases. This TCR came from a human donor in good health. The CDR3 is CASSLTSGTTDTQYF. CDR3 DNA sequence: TGTGCCAGCAGCTTGACTAGCGGGACAACAGATACGCAGTATTTT.